Included here is one T cell receptor (beta chain) sequence, with context. The sample is drawn from a study of cytomegalovirus exposure and HLA in healthy donors. The PCR used 60 Vbeta and 13 Jbeta primers. Assay: immunoSEQ multiplex PCR; the TCRdb copy retains only in-frame clones and omits some. Here the sample spans around 120,000 clones, 65% to 80% being singletons. V lost 0 bases, J lost 4 bases, and 9 bases lay in between. CDR1 and CDR2 (germline): MNHNS, SASEGT. CDR3 length: 14 residues. The chain joins TRBV6-1 to TRBJ1-2; D is unresolved. Sequencing was carried out using PBMCs. The TCR comes from a woman between 40 and 55 years old in good health and CMV-seropositive. The chain's CDR3 is CASSEAWEGYGYTF. In DNA form, the CDR3 reads TGTGCCAGCAGTGAAGCATGGGAGGGCTATGGCTACACCTTC.